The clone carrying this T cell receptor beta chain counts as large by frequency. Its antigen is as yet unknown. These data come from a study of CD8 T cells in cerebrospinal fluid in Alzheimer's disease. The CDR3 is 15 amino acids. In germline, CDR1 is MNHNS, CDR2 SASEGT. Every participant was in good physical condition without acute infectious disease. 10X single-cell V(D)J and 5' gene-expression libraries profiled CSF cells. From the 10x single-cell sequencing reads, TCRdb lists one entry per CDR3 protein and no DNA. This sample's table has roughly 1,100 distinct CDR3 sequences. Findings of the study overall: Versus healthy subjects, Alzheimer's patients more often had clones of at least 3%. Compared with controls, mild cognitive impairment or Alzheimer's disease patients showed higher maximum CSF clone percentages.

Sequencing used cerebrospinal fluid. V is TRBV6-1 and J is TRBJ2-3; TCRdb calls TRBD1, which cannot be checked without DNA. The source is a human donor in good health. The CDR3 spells CASSHTGTGRDTQYF.